This passage covers 7 T cell receptor beta chains from one sample sequenced in a study of CD8 T cells in Susac syndrome. RNA, at roughly 0.45 to 1 ug, was reverse transcribed with random hexamers. TCRdb used MiXCR to reprocess the immunoSEQ multiplex PCR reads, holding one entry per CDR3 protein. The table lists 250,000 to 300,000 distinct CDR3 sequences, 85% of them singletons. Material: CD8+ T cells from PBMCs. The origin of the receptors is a human donor with multiple sclerosis.

This sequence joins TRBV6-2 or TRBV6-3 and TRBJ2-3; perhaps TRBD1 as D (6 bases). This CDR3 has 15 residues. CDR1 and CDR2 from the germline V gene are MNHEY and SVGEGT. V lost 5 bases, J lost 5 bases, and 17 bases lay in between. CDR3 in amino acids: CASSLQGPRIDTQYF. The CDR3 region has the DNA TGTGCCAGCAGTCTACAGGGACCTAGGATAGATACGCAGTATTTT.

The chain joins TRBV4-3 to TRBJ1-1; tentatively, D is TRBD1 (6 bases). Germline V gives CDR1 LGHNA, CDR2 YSLEER. V was shortened by 1 base and J by 2 bases, with 17 bases between the two germline ends. The CDR3 runs to 17 residues. CDR3 DNA: TGCGCCAGCAGCCAAGGAAACAGGGTAGGGTCCAACACTGAAGCTTTCTTT. As protein: CASSQGNRVGSNTEAFF.

V and J are TRBV20-1 and TRBJ2-1; 11 bases match TRBD2. The germline CDR1 and CDR2 sequences are DFQATT and SNEGSKA (reference sequence). CDR3 length: 15 residues. The V segment lost 3 bases and the J segment 3 bases; nucleotides outside the gene matches: 4. Here the CDR3 reads CSARKTSGVYNEQFF. CDR3 in DNA: TGCAGTGCTAGGAAGACTAGCGGGGTCTACAATGAGCAGTTCTTC.

This clonotype came up a few times. The V and J genes are TRBV11-3 and TRBJ2-7; possibly TRBD1 or TRBD2 for D (5 bases each). The V gene's germline CDR1 is SGHNT and CDR2 YENEEA. This CDR3 is built from 12 residues. The germline V and J ends were trimmed by 4 bases and 5 bases, with 9 bases remaining between them. Here the CDR3 reads CASSSGDDEQYF. For the CDR3, the DNA is TGTGCCAGCAGCTCCGGGGACGACGAGCAGTACTTC.

The chain recombines TRBV28 with TRBJ1-3; possible D gene TRBD1, 5 bases. CDR1 is MDHEN and CDR2 is SYDVKM in the germline V gene. Trimming cost V 3 bases and J 0 bases, with 12 bases left between them. The CDR3 totals 16 residues. The CDR3: CASSFLNRNSGNTIYF. CDR3 coding DNA: TGTGCCAGCAGTTTCCTTAACAGGAACTCTGGAAACACCATATATTTT.

V gene TRBV24-1 combines with J gene TRBJ2-3; 13 nucleotides line up with TRBD2. The CDR3 loop spans 17 amino acids. V gave up 3 bases and J gave up 9 bases; unmatched junction bases: 11. Germline CDR1 KGHDR, CDR2 SFDVKD. The CDR3 DNA is TGTGCCACCAGTGATGACGGACTAGCGGGAGTAGTGGACACGCAGTATTTT. This sequence encodes CATSDDGLAGVVDTQYF.

The chain combines TRBV27 with TRBJ2-7, with D perhaps TRBD2 (7 bases). CDR3 length equals 14 residues. Germline loops: CDR1 MNHEY, CDR2 SMNVEV (reference sequence). V was clipped by 5 bases and J by 0 bases, with 11 bases between them. CDR3 residues: CASSAGDYSYEQYF. The CDR3 nucleotides are TGTGCCAGCAGTGCAGGGGACTACTCCTACGAGCAGTACTTC.